The next 26 T cell receptor beta chains were all read from a single sample in a study of T cell repertoires in cytomegalovirus infection. TCRdb re-called the reads with MiXCR, one entry per CDR3 protein. Among around 260,000 distinct CDR3 sequences listed, 9.1% were seen once. Sequencing was performed on PBMCs. These receptors were collected from a human donor in good health (CMV status not recorded). Some clones in this sample may be carry-over from other donors' samples.

This rearrangement joins TRBV19 to TRBJ1-2; 8 bases line up with TRBD1. The CDR3 loop spans 12 amino acids. Per germline, CDR1 LNHDA and CDR2 SQIVND (reference sequence). V shed 8 bases, J shed 9 bases, and the junction held 8 bases outside the gene matches. The CDR3 here is CASLNQGASYTF. The CDR3 coding sequence is TGTGCCAGTCTCAACCAGGGGGCGAGCTACACCTTC.

J is TRBJ1-1 and V is TRBV29-1; perhaps TRBD1 as D (5 bases). The CDR3 is 10 residues long. V lost 6 bases and J 7 bases, leaving 9 bases between the germline ends. CDR1 and CDR2 from the germline V gene are SQVTM and ANQGSEA. In DNA form, the CDR3 reads TGCAGCGTCGGGGACCTTGAAGCTTTCTTT. As protein: CSVGDLEAFF.

The table lists this clonotype with many counts. V usage is TRBV7-9 and J usage is TRBJ1-1; no definite D call. The V and J ends lost 5 bases and 2 bases respectively, with 15 bases between them. Per germline, CDR1 SEHNR and CDR2 FQNEAQ (reference sequence). The CDR3 spans 15 residues. The CDR3 region is CASSPGLGANTEAFF. CDR3 nucleotide sequence: TGTGCCAGCAGCCCAGGACTGGGAGCTAACACTGAAGCTTTCTTT.

This clonotype was observed at least ten times. The rearrangement joins TRBV6-2 or TRBV6-3 to TRBJ1-1; 9 positions agree with TRBD1. This CDR3 spans 15 amino acids. Per germline, CDR1 MNHEY and CDR2 SVGEGT. Trimming removed 7 bases from V and 1 base from J; junction bases left unmatched: 7. CDR3 sequence (DNA): TGTGCCAGCATGGGGACAGGGTTTTCGAACACTGAAGCTTTCTTT. Amino acids: CASMGTGFSNTEAFF.

This clonotype was observed a few times. V gene TRBV19 combines with J gene TRBJ1-5; 7 bases are shared with TRBD1. CDR3 length equals 14 residues. With V trimmed by 4 bases and J by 5 bases, 5 bases remained unmatched. The germline V gene encodes CDR1 LNHDA and CDR2 SQIVND (reference sequence). The CDR3 nucleotides read TGTGCCAGTAGTAATGGACAGGTCTATCAGCCCCAGCATTTT. It yields the protein CASSNGQVYQPQHF.

The CDR3 nucleotides read TGCAGTGCTAGAGAGACACCACGTAATTCACCCCTCCACTTT. Translating it yields CSARETPRNSPLHF. The J gene is TRBJ1-6, the V gene TRBV20-1; D is unresolved. CDR1 DFQATT and CDR2 SNEGSKA come from the germline V gene (reference sequence). The V and J ends lost 0 bases and 6 bases respectively, with 9 bases between them. This CDR3 is built from 14 residues.

This clonotype was seen a handful of times. The V and J genes are TRBV20-1 and TRBJ2-1, with TRBD2 matching over 10 bases. The germline V gene has CDR1 DFQATT and CDR2 SNEGSKA (reference sequence). With V trimmed by 5 bases and J by 7 bases, 11 bases remained unmatched. The CDR3 totals 15 residues. CDR3 DNA: TGCAGTGCTTACCCCCTAGCGGGAGCGGAAAATGAGCAGTTCTTC. The encoded protein is CSAYPLAGAENEQFF.

On this clonotype itself: A much larger clone differs from this one at a single base, so this may be a read error. The conserved final phenylalanine or tryptophan is absent from the CDR3, which likely points to a read error. This chain uses TRBV7-2 with TRBJ2-3; 7 bases agree with TRBD1. In germline, CDR1 is SGHTA, CDR2 FQGNSA. The CDR3 sequence is 15 residues long. V lost 2 bases to trimming and J lost 1 base; unmatched junction nucleotides: 3. In DNA form, the CDR3 reads TGTGCCAGCAGCTTAAGGGACAGCGGCACAGATACGCAGTATCTT. Translation gives CASSLRDSGTDTQYL.

The rearrangement uses TRBV2 and TRBJ1-2; possibly TRBD1 for D (5 bases). Looked up from germline, CDR1 is SNHLY and CDR2 is FYNNEI. The CDR3 is 14 residues long. Trimming stripped 7 bases from V and 2 bases from J, with 14 bases between. The CDR3 loop is CASKVEGINYGYTF. The DNA of the CDR3 is TGTGCCAGCAAGGTCGAGGGGATCAACTATGGCTACACCTTC.

This clonotype appeared a few times. The chain links TRBV12-3 or TRBV12-4 to TRBJ2-7, with a possible D match to TRBD1 (6 bases). This CDR3 spans 14 amino acids. Trimming shortened V by 6 bases and J by 0 bases, and 12 bases separated the two germline ends. CDR3 DNA: TGTGCCAGCAGGACAGGACATAGCTCCTACGAGCAGTACTTC. Protein: CASRTGHSSYEQYF.

Many counts were recorded for this clonotype. The V and J genes are TRBV5-1 and TRBJ2-2; TRBD2 matches 14 bases. The CDR3 consists of 19 residues. Per the germline V gene, CDR1 is SGHRS and CDR2 is YFSETQ. V lost 4 bases, J lost 5 bases, and 13 bases stayed unmatched. CDR3 residues: CASSHPPGTSGSRTGELFF. The CDR3 DNA follows: TGCGCCAGCAGCCATCCTCCCGGGACTAGCGGGAGCAGAACCGGGGAGCTGTTTTTT.

This clonotype was detected many times. V usage is TRBV18 and J usage is TRBJ1-1, with D unclear. Looked up from germline, CDR1 is KGHSH and CDR2 is LQKENI. Trimming cost V 0 bases and J 1 base, with 12 bases left between them. The CDR3 contains 16 residues. CDR3 bases: TGTGCCAGCTCACCACCAATCGACCCGGGGAACACTGAAGCTTTCTTT. Protein sequence: CASSPPIDPGNTEAFF.

This clonotype was seen at least ten times. The rearrangement joins TRBV7-2 to TRBJ2-2; D uncertain. Trimming stripped 7 bases from V and 2 bases from J, with 14 bases between. Germline assignment: CDR1 SGHTA and CDR2 FQGNSA. The CDR3 extends over 15 amino acids. The CDR3 DNA reads as TGTGCCAGCACCCCGAGGCACACAAACACCGGGGAGCTGTTTTTT. This translates into CASTPRHTNTGELFF.

This chain uses TRBV28 with TRBJ2-7; 9 bases line up with TRBD1. The CDR3 spans 15 residues. V dropped 6 bases and J dropped 0; count of bases not matched to a gene: 6. Germline CDR1 is MDHEN and CDR2 is SYDVKM. CDR3: CASRIGTGSSYEQYF. The CDR3 bases are TGTGCCAGCAGAATAGGGACAGGGAGCTCCTACGAGCAGTACTTC. The full variable domain, its missing parts supplied by reference TRBV28 and TRBJ2-7, is DVKVTQSSRYLVKRTGEKVFLECVQDMDHENMFWYRQDPGLGLRLIYFSYDVKMKEKGDIPEGYSVSREKKERFSLILESASTNQTSMYLCASRIGTGSSYEQYFGPGTRLTVT.

This clonotype has ten or more counts. V usage is TRBV11-2 and J usage is TRBJ2-6; perhaps TRBD2 as D (5 bases). Trimming left V 5 bases short and J 2 bases short, with 10 bases between. CDR1 SGHAT and CDR2 FQNNGV come from the germline V gene. The CDR3 has 15 residues. The CDR3 loop reads CASSHAGAGANVLTF. CDR3 in DNA: TGTGCCAGCAGCCACGCCGGGGCTGGGGCCAACGTCCTGACTTTC.

The J gene is TRBJ1-2, the V gene TRBV11-3; D may be TRBD1 (5 bases). Per the germline V gene, CDR1 is SGHNT and CDR2 is YENEEA. The V end was cut by 0 bases, the J end by 7 bases, with 12 bases between. This CDR3 has 14 amino acids. In DNA form, the CDR3 reads TGTGCCAGCAGCTTAGATGACCCAGGGAGTGGCTACACCTTC. Its protein is CASSLDDPGSGYTF.

This clonotype was picked up many times. The chain has TRBV7-2 and TRBJ2-5, with 8 nucleotides matching TRBD1. The CDR3 extends over 14 amino acids. CDR1 is SGHTA, CDR2 FQGNSA, per germline. Trimming removed 5 bases from V and 4 bases from J; junction bases left unmatched: 6. CDR3 in amino acids: CASSVDRARETQYF. CDR3 coding DNA: TGTGCCAGCAGCGTGGACAGGGCAAGAGAGACCCAGTACTTC.

Ten or more counts support this clonotype. This sequence joins TRBV20-1 and TRBJ1-6; D possibly corresponds to TRBD1 (6 bases). This CDR3 is 14 amino acids long. Germline-derived CDR1 and CDR2 are DFQATT and SNEGSKA (reference sequence). Trimming removed 5 bases at V and 9 bases at J, with 17 bases between. Here the CDR3 reads CSAGSQGFISPLHF. CDR3 nucleotide sequence: TGCAGTGCTGGCAGTCAGGGGTTTATTTCACCCCTCCACTTT.

Many counts were recorded for this clonotype. The V call is TRBV19, the J call TRBJ2-1, with a tentative D call TRBD2 (6 bases). The CDR3 is made up of 15 amino acids. Germline loops: CDR1 LNHDA, CDR2 SQIVND (reference sequence). V was trimmed by 8 bases and J by 0 bases, leaving 14 bases between them. The CDR3 spells CASGYGSPSYNEQFF. CDR3 coding DNA: TGTGCCAGTGGTTACGGGAGCCCCTCCTACAATGAGCAGTTCTTC.

This clonotype was found many times. This rearrangement joins TRBV7-2 to TRBJ1-5, with 8 bases lining up with TRBD1. Looked up from germline, CDR1 is SGHTA and CDR2 is FQGNSA. The trim removed 1 base at V and 5 bases at J, leaving 4 bases unmatched. The CDR3 spans 15 residues. CDR3 DNA sequence: TGTGCCAGCAGCTTAGTCCCAGGGGGCTATCAGCCCCAGCATTTT. Translating it yields CASSLVPGGYQPQHF. Filled out from reference TRBV7-2 and TRBJ1-5, the complete variable domain reads GAGVSQSPSNKVTEKGKDVELRCDPISGHTALYWYRQSLGQGLEFLIYFQGNSAPDKSGLPSDRFSAERTGGSVSTLTIQRTQQEDSAVYLCASSLVPGGYQPQHFGDGTRLSIL.

This clonotype was observed at least ten times. The V gene is TRBV7-2, the J gene TRBJ2-3, with TRBD2 identical over 15 bases. V lost 6 bases, J lost 5 bases, and 15 bases stayed unmatched. Germline-derived CDR1 and CDR2 are SGHTA and FQGNSA. The CDR3 totals 19 residues. CDR3 sequence (DNA): TGTGCCAGCAGTTCCGGACTAGCGGGAGGGCCACCCCCCGGAGATACGCAGTATTTT. Encoded protein: CASSSGLAGGPPPGDTQYF.

This clonotype was counted at least ten times. The chain uses TRBV7-2 and TRBJ2-7, with TRBD2 identical over 14 bases. This CDR3 is 16 amino acids long. The J segment lost 3 bases and the V segment lost 1 base, leaving 2 bases of the junction unmatched. From germline, CDR1 is SGHTA and CDR2 FQGNSA. CDR3 residues: CASSLEGTSGSYEQYF. In DNA form, the CDR3 reads TGTGCCAGCAGCTTAGAGGGGACTAGCGGGAGCTACGAGCAGTACTTC.

In this sample, this clonotype turned up many times. This sequence joins TRBV7-2 and TRBJ2-1, with TRBD2 identical over 13 bases. Germline V CDR1 and CDR2: SGHTA, FQGNSA. This CDR3 has 15 amino acids. V lost 5 bases to trimming and J lost 7 bases; unmatched junction nucleotides: 5. The CDR3 nucleotides are TGTGCCAGCAGCCGGACTAGCGGGAGTCAAAATGAGCAGTTCTTC. Its translation is CASSRTSGSQNEQFF.

The rearrangement joins TRBV30 to TRBJ1-6; a possible D gene is TRBD1 (5 bases). V was cut by 5 bases and J by 11 bases, with 13 bases left in between. Germline CDR1 and CDR2: GTSNPN and SVGIG (reference sequence). This CDR3 has 12 amino acids. The CDR3 bases are TGTGCCTGGCTGGGGGACCGGCCACCCCTCCACTTT. As protein: CAWLGDRPPLHF.

This clonotype appeared many times. The chain is built from TRBV6-2 or TRBV6-3 and TRBJ2-7; no reliable D call. The ends were cut back, 2 bases at V and 7 bases at J, with 18 bases in the middle. Germline V gene data show CDR1 as MNHEY and CDR2 as SVGEGT. CDR3 length: 15 amino acids. CDR3 nucleotide sequence: TGTGCCAGCAGTTACGCCAGCGCGTGGGCCGAGGAGCAGTACTTC. Its protein product is CASSYASAWAEEQYF.

This clonotype was seen repeatedly, ten times or more. This chain joins TRBV7-2 and TRBJ2-2; 12 nucleotides agree with TRBD1. This CDR3 spans 16 amino acids. The V segment lost 5 bases and the J segment 7 bases; nucleotides outside the gene matches: 8. Looked up from germline, CDR1 is SGHTA and CDR2 is FQGNSA. The CDR3 DNA reads as TGTGCCAGCAGCCTGGGGGGGACAGGGGGCGTCGGGGAGCTGTTTTTT. This codes for CASSLGGTGGVGELFF.